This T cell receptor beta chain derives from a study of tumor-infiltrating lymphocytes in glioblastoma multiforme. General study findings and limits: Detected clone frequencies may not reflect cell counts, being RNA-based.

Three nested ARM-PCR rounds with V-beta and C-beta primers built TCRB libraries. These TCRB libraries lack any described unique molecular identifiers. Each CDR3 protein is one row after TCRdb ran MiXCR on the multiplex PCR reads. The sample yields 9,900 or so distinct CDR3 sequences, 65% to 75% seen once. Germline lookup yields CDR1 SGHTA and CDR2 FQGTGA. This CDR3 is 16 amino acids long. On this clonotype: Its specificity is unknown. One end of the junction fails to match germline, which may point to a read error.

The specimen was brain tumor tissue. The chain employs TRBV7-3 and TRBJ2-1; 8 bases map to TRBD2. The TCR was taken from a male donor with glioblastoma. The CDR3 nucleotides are TGTGCCAGCAGCTTAGGTGTTGGCGGGAGGAGCGATGAGCGGTTCTTC. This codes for CASSLGVGGRSDERFF.